The 28 T cell receptor beta chains below all came from one sample that was sequenced in a study of beta chain features in type 1 diabetes. General study findings and limits: Researchers report that Type 1 diabetes patients had moderately but significantly shorter TCRB CDR3s across all four CD4+ subsets.

No antigen has been assigned to these receptors. Expressed TCRB transcripts got sequenced, as all isolated RNA was reverse transcribed. TCRdb keeps only in-frame clones here, not all; method: immunoSEQ multiplex PCR. The profile shows around 310,000 clones, approximately 13% of them singletons. Material: naive CD4+ T cells from blood. The receptors come from a woman between 18 and 29 years old with type 1 diabetes.

This clone was seen a handful of times. The rearrangement links TRBV27 to TRBJ1-5; 7 bases match TRBD1. J gave up 3 bases and V 5 bases, and 7 bases lay outside the gene matches. This CDR3 has 15 amino acids. Germline assignment: CDR1 MNHEY and CDR2 SMNVEV (reference sequence). The CDR3 sequence: CASSPLDRVNQPQHF. Written as DNA, the CDR3 is TGTGCCAGCAGTCCACTAGACAGGGTCAATCAGCCCCAGCATTTT.

This CDR3 reads CASSLELAGTYEQYF. The CDR3 nucleotides are TGCGCCAGCAGCTTGGAGCTAGCGGGGACCTACGAGCAGTACTTC. This chain joins TRBV5-1 and TRBJ2-7, with 9 nucleotides matching TRBD2. In germline, CDR1 is SGHRS, CDR2 YFSETQ. This CDR3 has 15 amino acids. Losses at the gene ends were 0 bases for V and 2 bases for J; bases not matched to a gene: 3.

The sample holds one count of this clone. The chain joins TRBV28 to TRBJ2-3; tentative D call: TRBD2 (5 bases). V shed 5 bases and J shed 3 bases, with 21 bases lying between them. The CDR3 consists of 17 residues. Germline CDR1 MDHEN, CDR2 SYDVKM. CDR3 sequence: CASSPSPGSGATDTQYF. The CDR3, as DNA: TGTGCCAGCAGTCCATCTCCGGGATCCGGCGCAACAGATACGCAGTATTTT.

This clone was seen more than once but under ten times. The rearrangement uses TRBV11-2 and TRBJ2-5; 9 bases match TRBD2. Germline V gene lookup returns CDR1 SGHAT and CDR2 FQNNGV. V lost 0 bases to trimming and J lost 9 bases; unmatched junction nucleotides: 8. The CDR3 is 15 residues long. Here the CDR3 DNA reads TGTGCCAGCAGCTTAGATCGAATAGCGGGAGCGTCCCAGTACTTC. It specifies CASSLDRIAGASQYF.

This rearrangement joins TRBV18 to TRBJ2-7; 14 nucleotides align to TRBD2. The CDR3 is made up of 18 amino acids. J lost 5 bases, V lost 2 bases, and 11 bases had no gene match. Per the germline V gene, CDR1 is KGHSH and CDR2 is LQKENI. The CDR3 bases are TGTGCCAGCTCACCAATCTCGGGGACTAGCGGGAGTACTAACGAGCAGTACTTC. Translated, it gives CASSPISGTSGSTNEQYF.

V and J are TRBV30 and TRBJ2-3; 8 bases fit TRBD2. Germline V CDR1 and CDR2: GTSNPN, SVGIG (reference sequence). With 1 base clipped from V and 2 bases from J, the junction kept 8 bases outside the gene matches. The CDR3 spans 16 residues. The DNA of the CDR3 is TGTGCCTGGAGTGACATTAGCGGGGCAACCACAGATACGCAGTATTTT. This sequence encodes CAWSDISGATTDTQYF. The full variable domain, rest sourced from reference TRBV30 and TRBJ2-3, is SQTIHQWPATLVQPVGSPLSLECTVEGTSNPNLYWYRQAAGRGLQLLFYSVGIGQISSEVPQNLSASRPQDRQFILSSKKLLLSDSGFYLCAWSDISGATTDTQYFGPGTRLTVL.

The DNA for the CDR3 is TGTGCCAGTACCGACAGGGTCTCTGGAAACACCATATATTTT. Residues: CASTDRVSGNTIYF. The chain combines TRBV19 with TRBJ1-3; 7 bases align to TRBD1. Trimming took 7 bases from V and 0 from J; bases not matched to a gene: 3. Germline values: CDR1 LNHDA, CDR2 SQIVND (reference sequence). The CDR3 contains 14 residues.

The rearrangement links TRBV9 to TRBJ2-3, with 7 bases identical to TRBD2. The CDR3 is 16 amino acids. CDR1 is SGDLS and CDR2 is YYNGEE in the germline V gene. V lost 5 bases, J lost 5 bases, and 14 bases stayed unmatched. For the CDR3, the DNA is TGTGCCAGCAGTGAAACCTGGGGGAGGGCCAAAGATACGCAGTATTTT. Encoded protein: CASSETWGRAKDTQYF.

This clone has only a few counts. The chain recombines TRBV5-4 with TRBJ2-1, with 7 nucleotides matching TRBD1. V lost 9 bases, J lost 9 bases, and 15 bases stayed unmatched. The germline gives CDR1 SGHNT, CDR2 YYREEE (reference sequence). CDR3 size: 14 residues. In DNA form, the CDR3 reads TGTGCCACCATCCCCGGGCAAGGGGGCGGTGAGCAGTTCTTC. Translating it yields CATIPGQGGGEQFF.

The table lists this clone with a few counts. The V call is TRBV7-9, the J call TRBJ2-1; maybe TRBD2 (5 bases). Trimming took off 4 bases at V and 5 bases at J, with 15 bases between the two ends. Germline V gene lookup returns CDR1 SEHNR and CDR2 FQNEAQ (reference sequence). The CDR3 covers 15 residues. CDR3 protein: CASSSQRTWNNEQFF. The CDR3 nucleotides read TGTGCCAGCAGCTCACAGCGGACCTGGAACAATGAGCAGTTCTTC.

The rearrangement uses TRBV7-2 and TRBJ1-2, with D unclear. Germline CDR1 and CDR2: SGHTA and FQGNSA. V lost 2 bases, J lost 6 bases, and 10 bases lay in between. This CDR3 is 13 amino acids long. The CDR3 spells CASSLNPEDGYTF. The CDR3 DNA is TGTGCCAGCAGCTTAAATCCGGAGGATGGCTACACCTTC.

The CDR3 nucleotides are TGTGCCAGTAGTATGGCCGGGACTAGCGGCCAAGAGACCCAGTACTTC. Protein sequence: CASSMAGTSGQETQYF. The chain joins TRBV19 to TRBJ2-5; TRBD2 matches 11 bases. This CDR3 region has 16 residues. Germline CDR1 and CDR2: LNHDA and SQIVND (reference sequence). After removal of 3 bases from V and 1 base from J, the junction contained 4 bases not matched to a gene.

The chain recombines TRBV7-2 with TRBJ1-3; 8 bases match TRBD1. The ends lost 5 bases at V and 0 bases at J; junction bases unmatched: 12. Per germline, CDR1 SGHTA and CDR2 FQGNSA. There are 18 residues in the CDR3. CDR3 bases: TGTGCCAGCAGCACCCTGACAGGGGCTCCCCTCTCTGGAAACACCATATATTTT. This encodes CASSTLTGAPLSGNTIYF.

The V gene is TRBV5-1, the J gene TRBJ2-1, with 12 bases lining up with TRBD2. Germline lookup yields CDR1 SGHRS and CDR2 YFSETQ. V was clipped by 4 bases and J by 3 bases; unmatched bases: 14. This CDR3 is 19 amino acids long. CDR3 coding DNA: TGCGCCAGCAGCAGACTAGCGGGAGTCCAGTTCTCCGGCTACAATGAGCAGTTCTTC. Its protein product is CASSRLAGVQFSGYNEQFF.

V usage is TRBV30 and J usage is TRBJ2-7; TRBD2 matches 7 bases. The V gene end was trimmed by 3 bases and the J gene end by 6 bases; junction bases not matched to a gene: 8. The CDR3 is made up of 13 amino acids. In germline, CDR1 is GTSNPN, CDR2 SVGIG (reference sequence). As DNA, the CDR3 is TGTGCCTGGAGGCGAGCGGGAAGTCTCGAGCAGTACTTC. Translating gives CAWRRAGSLEQYF.

This clone was observed a handful of times. The J gene is TRBJ2-1, the V gene TRBV19; a possible D gene is TRBD2 (5 bases). The length of the CDR3 is 14 residues. Germline V CDR1 and CDR2: LNHDA, SQIVND (reference sequence). V lost 5 bases, J lost 5 bases, and 13 bases lay in between. DNA of the CDR3: TGTGCCAGTAGTGCTAGCCCGGGGAACAATGAGCAGTTCTTC. The encoded protein is CASSASPGNNEQFF.

This clone was counted a few times. The rearrangement uses TRBV7-2 and TRBJ2-5, with D possibly matching TRBD1 (6 bases). The CDR3 covers 14 residues. From germline, CDR1 is SGHTA and CDR2 FQGNSA. V was clipped by 4 bases and J by 5 bases, with 14 bases between them. CDR3 nucleotides: TGTGCCAGCAGCTCGCAGGGGTTTACGGAGACCCAGTACTTC. Translated: CASSSQGFTETQYF.

This clone is a singleton in its sample. The rearrangement joins TRBV30 to TRBJ1-1, with D perhaps matching TRBD1 (5 bases). The V end was cut by 2 bases, the J end by 0 bases, with 13 bases between. CDR3 length: 15 amino acids. Looked up from germline, CDR1 is GTSNPN and CDR2 is SVGIG (reference sequence). The CDR3 DNA reads as TGTGCCTGGAGTCCCTCCCCGACAGTGAACACTGAAGCTTTCTTT. It is translated as CAWSPSPTVNTEAFF.

The chain recombines TRBV7-3 with TRBJ2-3; 10 bases are a match to TRBD2. Germline lookup yields CDR1 SGHTA and CDR2 FQGTGA. The CDR3 is 18 residues long. Trimming at V came to 1 base and at J to 5 bases, leaving 12 bases not matched to a gene. The DNA for the CDR3 is TGTGCCAGCAGCTTAAGAGGTCCAGCGGGAGGGCCAGGAGATACGCAGTATTTT. Translation gives CASSLRGPAGGPGDTQYF.

The chain combines TRBV2 with TRBJ1-5; 11 bases are a match to TRBD1. In germline, CDR1 is SNHLY, CDR2 FYNNEI. The CDR3 contains 14 residues. V was pared by 3 bases and J by 9 bases, with 4 bases of the junction left unmatched. The CDR3 nucleotides are TGTGCCAGCAGTGACAGGACAGGGGGCATGCCCCAGCATTTT. Translation: CASSDRTGGMPQHF.

Only a few counts were recorded for this clone. J is TRBJ2-3 and V is TRBV11-2; TRBD2 aligns across 8 bases. The CDR3 covers 18 residues. Germline CDR1 and CDR2: SGHAT and FQNNGV. Trimming removed 5 bases from V and 4 bases from J; junction bases left unmatched: 17. The CDR3 spells CASSKSAPGGRTADTQYF. CDR3 nucleotide sequence: TGTGCCAGCAGCAAATCGGCCCCGGGCGGGAGGACTGCAGATACGCAGTATTTT.

The V call is TRBV18, the J call TRBJ1-5; D is possibly TRBD1 (6 bases). The length of the CDR3 is 13 residues. Germline CDR1 reads KGHSH; CDR2 reads LQKENI. V dropped 8 bases and J dropped 4 bases, with 12 bases sitting between them. The CDR3 coding sequence is TGTGCCAGCCCAGGGGTGGGGAATCAGCCCCAGCATTTT. Translated: CASPGVGNQPQHF.

The rearrangement uses TRBV5-1 and TRBJ2-1, with 11 positions matching TRBD2. The CDR3 has 14 amino acids. V lost 7 bases, J lost 4 bases, and 4 bases stayed unmatched. The germline V gene encodes CDR1 SGHRS and CDR2 YFSETQ. The CDR3 bases are TGCGCCAGCCGGACTAGCGGGTCGTACAATGAGCAGTTCTTC. The encoded protein is CASRTSGSYNEQFF.

This clone was counted only a few times. This chain links TRBV10-3 with TRBJ1-2, with 8 bases identical to TRBD1. Germline V gene data show CDR1 as ENHRY and CDR2 as SYGVKD. The CDR3 covers 15 residues. The V gene end was trimmed by 3 bases and the J gene end by 7 bases; junction bases not matched to a gene: 10. The CDR3 region is CAISERTGKRSGYTF. CDR3 DNA sequence: TGTGCCATCAGTGAAAGGACAGGGAAGAGGTCTGGCTACACCTTC.

This clone was recorded a few times. The V and J genes are TRBV2 and TRBJ2-1, with TRBD2 matching over 11 bases. This CDR3 has 14 amino acids. The trim removed 4 bases at V and 9 bases at J, leaving 5 bases unmatched. The germline V gene has CDR1 SNHLY and CDR2 FYNNEI. CDR3 sequence reads: CASSASLAGGEQFF. The CDR3 DNA sequence: TGTGCCAGCAGTGCGAGTCTAGCGGGAGGTGAGCAGTTCTTC.

This clone was seen a handful of times. The chain carries TRBV7-9 and TRBJ2-3, with 10 bases that match TRBD2. The V gene end was trimmed by 1 base and the J gene end by 4 bases; junction bases not matched to a gene: 5. Per the germline V gene, CDR1 is SEHNR and CDR2 is FQNEAQ (reference sequence). The CDR3 runs to 16 residues. The CDR3 DNA sequence: TGTGCCAGCAGCTTAGGGCTAGCGGGAGTCCCAGATACGCAGTATTTT. Translation: CASSLGLAGVPDTQYF.

As to this clone: This CDR3 is also generated by other DNA sequences in the sample. The chain links TRBV6-5 to TRBJ2-3; D possibly corresponds to TRBD1 (6 bases). Trimming took off 0 bases at V and 0 bases at J, with 7 bases between the two ends. The CDR3 consists of 15 residues. Germline V gives CDR1 MNHEY, CDR2 SVGAGI. Here the CDR3 DNA reads TGTGCCAGCAGTTACTCAACAGGGAGCACAGATACGCAGTATTTT. This codes for CASSYSTGSTDTQYF.

This clone was picked up a small number of times. V is TRBV29-1 and J is TRBJ2-5; D possibly corresponds to TRBD2 (5 bases). The V end was cut by 4 bases, the J end by 0 bases, with 15 bases between. CDR1 SQVTM and CDR2 ANQGSEA come from the germline V gene. The CDR3 contains 15 residues. As DNA, the CDR3 is TGCAGCGTTGCTCTCCTTACGGGGTACCAAGAGACCCAGTACTTC. It yields the protein CSVALLTGYQETQYF.